A selection of T cell receptor beta chains follows, all from one sample in a study of PD-1 blockade in classical Hodgkin lymphoma. Assay used: immunoSEQ multiplex PCR; TCRdb lists only in-frame clones, some missing. The sample records about 90,000 clones, roughly nine tenths being singletons. Sequencing was performed on peripheral blood mononuclear cells (PBMCs), taken before the second cycle of nivolumab. These TCRs come from a human donor with classical Hodgkin lymphoma. Each CDR3 is given with its conserved first and last residue. A D gene is named only where the DNA matches it firmly. Rows may omit the clone size; those that give it use once, few, many or a size class.

TRBV19	TRBJ2-2	.	.	CASSIATGELFF	TGTGCCAGTAGTATAGCCACCGGGGAGCTGTTTTTT
TRBV27	TRBJ1-4	once	TRBD1	CASSRTGFNEKLFF	TGTGCCAGCAGCCGGACAGGGTTTAATGAAAAACTGTTTTTT
TRBV18	TRBJ2-2	.	.	CASSTGQGGELFF	TGTGCCAGCTCAACTGGGCAGGGCGGGGAGCTGTTTTTT
TRBV11-2	TRBJ1-5	.	.	CASSLERGQPQHF	TGTGCCAGCAGCTTAGAACGTGGCCAGCCCCAGCATTTT
TRBV27	TRBJ2-2	.	.	CATAFANTGELFF	TGTGCCACGGCCTTCGCGAACACCGGGGAGCTGTTTTTT
TRBV11-2	TRBJ2-3	.	.	CASTKSGWATDTQYF	TGTGCCAGCACCAAGAGCGGGTGGGCCACAGATACGCAGTATTTT
TRBV18	TRBJ2-2	.	TRBD1	CASSLNPGQLTGELFF	TGTGCCAGCTCACTTAATCCGGGACAGTTGACCGGGGAGCTGTTTTTT
TRBV7-8	TRBJ1-2	.	TRBD1	CASSLTGTGNYGYTF	TGTGCCAGCAGCCTCACCGGGACAGGGAACTATGGCTACACCTTC
TRBV29-1	TRBJ2-7	.	.	CSVGSIHGQIGIHEQYF	TGCAGCGTCGGCTCAATACACGGACAGATTGGGATCCACGAGCAGTACTTC
TRBV6-5	TRBJ2-3	.	.	CASGYSTDTQYF	TGTGCCAGCGGCTACAGCACAGATACGCAGTATTTT
TRBV10-2	TRBJ2-3	.	TRBD2	CASSRPGLAGQDTQYF	TGCGCCAGCAGCCGGCCTGGACTAGCGGGGCAAGATACGCAGTATTTT
TRBV28	TRBJ2-3	.	.	CASSLPSGSGTDTQYF	TGTGCCAGCAGTTTACCCTCTGGGAGTGGCACAGATACGCAGTATTTT
TRBV30	TRBJ1-2	.	.	CAWSQTGAHGYTF	TGTGCCTGGAGTCAAACCGGGGCTCATGGCTACACCTTC
TRBV27	TRBJ2-7	.	TRBD2	CASSALAGGISYEQYF	TGTGCCAGCAGTGCCCTAGCGGGGGGCATCTCCTACGAGCAGTACTTC
TRBV4-1	TRBJ1-5	.	.	CASSQLSSNQPQHF	TGCGCCAGCAGCCAACTGTCCTCCAATCAGCCCCAGCATTTT
TRBV27	TRBJ2-7	.	TRBD1	CASKVTTGAIGQYF	TGTGCCAGCAAGGTGACGACAGGGGCCATAGGGCAGTACTTC
TRBV6-6	TRBJ1-2	.	.	CASSPLAVPDYGYTF	TGTGCCAGCAGCCCCCTCGCGGTGCCGGACTATGGCTACACCTTC
TRBV4-1	TRBJ1-1	.	.	CASSQATGIPAFF	TGCGCCAGCAGCCAAGCGACGGGGATACCAGCTTTCTTT
TRBV19	TRBJ1-5	.	.	CASSMREYNQPQHF	TGTGCCAGTAGTATGCGGGAATACAATCAGCCCCAGCATTTT
TRBV25-1	TRBJ2-3	.	.	CASSESRDVKIADTQYF	TGTGCCAGCAGTGAGTCCCGGGACGTCAAAATAGCGGATACGCAGTATTTT
TRBV27	TRBJ2-7	.	TRBD1	CASSQGFPYEQYF	TGTGCCAGCTCACAGGGGTTCCCCTACGAGCAGTACTTC
TRBV11-2	TRBJ2-2	.	.	CASSLTVTGELFF	TGTGCCAGCAGCTTGACAGTCACCGGGGAGCTGTTTTTT
TRBV5-1	TRBJ1-1	once	.	CASSFVLRGYTEAFF	TGCGCCAGCAGCTTCGTACTAAGGGGGTACACTGAAGCTTTCTTT
TRBV27	TRBJ2-7	.	TRBD2	CASTKALAGDREQYF	TGTGCCAGCACAAAAGCTCTAGCGGGAGATAGGGAGCAGTACTTC
TRBV6-1	TRBJ2-1	.	.	CASSASWNREQFF	TGTGCCAGCAGTGCAAGTTGGAACCGTGAGCAGTTCTTC
TRBV19	TRBJ1-1	.	.	CASSIVGGSEAFF	TGTGCCAGTAGTATAGTCGGGGGGTCTGAAGCTTTCTTT
TRBV18	TRBJ2-1	.	TRBD1	CASSPRQGNYNEQFF	TGTGCCAGCTCACCCCGACAGGGCAACTACAATGAGCAGTTCTTC
TRBV27	TRBJ1-5	.	.	CASSLSRGLSQPQHF	TGTGCCAGCAGTTTGTCCAGGGGCCTCTCCCAGCCCCAGCATTTT
TRBV5-1	TRBJ1-1	.	.	CASSLQQDTEAFF	TGCGCCAGCAGCCTTCAACAGGACACTGAAGCTTTCTTT
TRBV6-5	TRBJ1-1	.	.	CASSYSRGTEAFF	TGTGCCAGCAGTTACTCTCGGGGCACTGAAGCTTTCTTT
TRBV28	TRBJ1-5	.	TRBD1	CASSFVTGVGDQPQHF	TGTGCCAGCAGTTTTGTAACAGGGGTGGGGGATCAGCCCCAGCATTTT
TRBV15	TRBJ2-1	.	TRBD2	CATSRDLPSGRSNEQFF	TGTGCCACCAGCAGAGACCTACCTAGCGGGAGGTCCAATGAGCAGTTCTTC
TRBV2	TRBJ1-2	.	.	CASSNTQGTQGYTF	TGTGCCAGCAGTAATACCCAGGGAACTCAGGGCTACACCTTC
TRBV5-8	TRBJ1-5	.	.	CASSSSARPQGRGNQPQHF	TGTGCCAGCAGCTCTAGCGCTCGTCCACAGGGACGAGGCAATCAGCCCCAGCATTTT
TRBV6-1	TRBJ2-2	few	TRBD2	CASSLAVNTGELFF	TGTGCCAGCAGCCTAGCGGTGAACACCGGGGAGCTGTTTTTT